This T cell receptor beta chain was profiled in a study of beta chain features in type 1 diabetes. Of the isolated RNA, all was reverse transcribed, and so the sequenced material was expressed TCRB transcripts. Profiled with immunoSEQ multiplex PCR; TCRdb holds only in-frame clones, not every one. The table has 640,000 or so clones, under 15% seen once; the top ten hold 0.022%. This CDR3 contains 13 residues. Trimming removed 6 bases from V and 5 bases from J, with 14 bases in between. Germline-derived CDR1 and CDR2 are SQVTM and ANQGSEA. It was one heparinised blood draw, averaging roughly 0.11 L, that each donor gave. Study-level results: Shorter templates might be favored by PCR, and equally so in patients and in controls. All four CD4+ subsets of Type 1 diabetes patients contained TCRB CDR3s that were moderately but significantly shorter. Patients' naive, central memory and regulatory TCRB repertoires appeared more alike than those of healthy donors.

This clone has only a few counts. Its antigen is as yet unknown. The TCR sequence derives from a young man with type 1 diabetes. The chain has TRBV29-1 and TRBJ1-5; possibly TRBD1 for D (6 bases). The sample comprised naive CD4+ T cells from blood. DNA of the CDR3: TGCAGCGTCCGAGGGGGGGTCGATCAGCCCCAGCATTTT. It yields the protein CSVRGGVDQPQHF.